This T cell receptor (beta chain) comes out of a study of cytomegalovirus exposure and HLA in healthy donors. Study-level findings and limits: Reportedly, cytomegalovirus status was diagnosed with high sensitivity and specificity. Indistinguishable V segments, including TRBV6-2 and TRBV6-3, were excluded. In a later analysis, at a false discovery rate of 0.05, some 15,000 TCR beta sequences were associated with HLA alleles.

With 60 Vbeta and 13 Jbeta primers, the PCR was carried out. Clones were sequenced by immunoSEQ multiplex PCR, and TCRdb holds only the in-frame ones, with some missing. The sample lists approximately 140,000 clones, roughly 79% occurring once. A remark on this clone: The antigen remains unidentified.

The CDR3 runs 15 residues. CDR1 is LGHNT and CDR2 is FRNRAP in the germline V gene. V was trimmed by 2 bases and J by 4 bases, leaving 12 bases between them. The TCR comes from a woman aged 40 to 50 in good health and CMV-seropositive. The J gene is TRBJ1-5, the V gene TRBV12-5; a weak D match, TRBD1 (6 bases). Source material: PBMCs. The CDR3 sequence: CASGLSDRPNQPQHF. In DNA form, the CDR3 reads TGTGCTAGTGGTTTGTCGGACAGACCAAATCAGCCCCAGCATTTT.